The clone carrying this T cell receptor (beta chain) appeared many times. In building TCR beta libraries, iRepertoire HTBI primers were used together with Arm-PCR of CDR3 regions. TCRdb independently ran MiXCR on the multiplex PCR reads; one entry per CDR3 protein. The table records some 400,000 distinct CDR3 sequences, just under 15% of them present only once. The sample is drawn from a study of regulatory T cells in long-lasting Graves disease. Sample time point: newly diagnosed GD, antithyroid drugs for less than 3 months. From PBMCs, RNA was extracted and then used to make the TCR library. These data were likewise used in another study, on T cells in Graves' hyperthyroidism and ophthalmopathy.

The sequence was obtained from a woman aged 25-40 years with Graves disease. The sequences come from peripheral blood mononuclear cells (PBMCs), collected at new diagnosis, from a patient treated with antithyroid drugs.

CDR3 coding DNA: TGTGCCAGCAGTTCCCCCCTTAGCGGGAGTGTTTACGAGCAGTACTTC. It specifies CASSSPLSGSVYEQYF. The chain uses TRBV27 and TRBJ2-7, with TRBD2 matching over 9 bases. Germline values: CDR1 MNHEY, CDR2 SMNVEV (reference sequence). The CDR3 is made up of 16 amino acids. V lost 4 bases and J lost 4; bases outside the gene matches: 11.